This TCR beta chain emerged from a study of metastatic and nonmetastatic thyroid tumors. Across the whole study: Repertoires were compared across blood and tumor or nodule tissue from malignant and benign thyroid patients.

None of the patients had undergone any treatment ahead of thyroid surgery. This clone was detected many times. What it binds is unknown. Study conclusions and caveats: Significantly higher TCR beta diversity was reportedly seen in malignant thyroid tumors than benign nodules, in blood and tumor.

The trim removed 4 bases at V and 4 bases at J, leaving 4 bases unmatched. Germline V gives CDR1 ENHRY, CDR2 SYGVKD. The CDR3 runs to 14 residues. Original processing notes: A classifier of distant metastasis in papillary thyroid cancer was built from CDR3 differences (across clinicopathological groups). TCRdb re-called the PCR reads via MiXCR. The V and J calls shown here were made by TCRdb, not taken from the authors' results. The profile covers about 21,000 clones, with over 25% appearing a single time and approximately 21% taken by the ten largest. Sequences were obtained from blood. V and J are TRBV10-3 and TRBJ2-7; TRBD1 aligns across 10 bases. The clonotype comes from a female donor with papillary thyroid cancer or a benign thyroid nodule (not recorded which). Some clones in this sample may be carry-over from other donors' samples. CDR3 loop: CAISVDRGRYEQYF. The CDR3, as DNA: TGTGCCATCAGTGTAGACAGGGGGCGGTACGAGCAGTACTTC.